These 28 T cell receptor beta chains originate from one sample sequenced in a study of beta chain features in type 1 diabetes. Their antigens remain unidentified. General study findings and limits: In all four CD4+ subsets, TCRB CDR3 length was significantly, moderately reduced in type 1 diabetes.

Of the isolated RNA, all was reverse transcribed, and so the sequenced material was expressed TCRB transcripts. Method: immunoSEQ multiplex PCR; TCRdb's copy keeps in-frame clones and lacks some. The sample has under 300,000 clones, about 15% seen once. Input material: naive CD4+ T cells from blood. All receptors come from a man aged 25 to 40 with type 1 diabetes.

The rearrangement joins TRBV30 to TRBJ2-6, with 9 bases identical to TRBD2. From germline, CDR1 is GTSNPN and CDR2 SVGIG (reference sequence). V was clipped by 2 bases and J by 0 bases; unmatched bases: 5. This CDR3 is built from 17 residues. DNA for the CDR3: TGTGCCTGGAGTAAAGCGGGGGGCCTCTCTGGGGCCAACGTCCTGACTTTC. Translating gives CAWSKAGGLSGANVLTF.

The chain combines TRBV13 with TRBJ2-7; D is possibly TRBD2 (6 bases). The CDR3 length is 15 residues. V was pared by 3 bases and J by 7 bases, with 19 bases between. CDR1 is PRHDT and CDR2 is FYEKMQ in the germline V gene (reference sequence). The chain's CDR3 is CASSFRTTGGGEQYF. In DNA, the CDR3 is TGTGCCAGCAGCTTTCGGACCACCGGGGGTGGGGAGCAGTACTTC.

This clone has more than one count but fewer than ten. The rearrangement joins TRBV6-1 to TRBJ1-1; D call uncertain. The CDR3 consists of 13 residues. Trimming stripped 6 bases from V and 5 bases from J, with 13 bases between. The germline V gene encodes CDR1 MNHNS and CDR2 SASEGT. CDR3 protein: CASRTAARTEAFF. The CDR3 DNA follows: TGTGCCAGCAGGACGGCAGCGCGGACTGAAGCTTTCTTT.

This chain joins TRBV29-1 and TRBJ1-2, with TRBD1 identical over 9 bases. The J segment lost 4 bases and the V segment lost 5 bases, leaving 5 bases of the junction unmatched. The CDR3 length is 13 residues. Looked up from germline, CDR1 is SQVTM and CDR2 is ANQGSEA. The CDR3 region is CSVRQGGGYGYTF. CDR3 nucleotide sequence: TGCAGCGTTCGACAGGGGGGGGGCTATGGCTACACCTTC.

V is TRBV28 and J is TRBJ1-2; TRBD1 matches at 7 bases. Germline V CDR1 and CDR2: MDHEN, SYDVKM. V was clipped by 6 bases and J by 2 bases; unmatched bases: 9. The CDR3 consists of 15 residues. CDR3 protein: CASSPTRGSNYGYTF. The CDR3 coding sequence is TGTGCCAGCAGCCCGACCAGGGGGTCAAACTATGGCTACACCTTC.

This clone was counted a few times. This rearrangement joins TRBV2 to TRBJ2-7; D is unresolved. The CDR3 length is 11 residues. In germline, CDR1 is SNHLY, CDR2 FYNNEI. Trimming pared 6 bases from V and 2 bases from J, leaving 5 bases between. The CDR3 DNA follows: TGTGCCAGCAGGCAGACCTACGAGCAGTACTTC. Amino acid sequence: CASRQTYEQYF.

This clone appeared a few times. The chain carries TRBV5-1 and TRBJ1-6; D is perhaps TRBD1 (6 bases). CDR1 and CDR2 from the germline V gene are SGHRS and YFSETQ. This CDR3 comprises 15 residues. V was trimmed by 4 bases and J by 9 bases, leaving 17 bases between them. CDR3: CASSATQGAGSPLHF. CDR3 nucleotide sequence: TGCGCCAGCAGCGCCACACAGGGTGCGGGTTCACCCCTCCACTTT.

V is TRBV25-1 and J is TRBJ2-2, with a possible D match to TRBD2 (5 bases). Germline lookup yields CDR1 MGHDK and CDR2 SYGVNS. CDR3 size: 16 residues. Between the trimmed V and J ends, which lost 3 bases and 4 bases, there was a span of 15 bases. CDR3 DNA sequence: TGTGCCAGCAGTGAGGTAGCCCGGGCGGGCACCGGGGAGCTGTTTTTT. Amino acid sequence: CASSEVARAGTGELFF.

This clone was seen a few times. V is TRBV11-2 and J is TRBJ1-5; D is ambiguous. The germline CDR1 and CDR2 sequences are SGHAT and FQNNGV. This CDR3 is 13 amino acids long. The ends were cut back, 4 bases at V and 4 bases at J, with 8 bases in the middle. The CDR3 loop reads CASSSTDNQPQHF. In DNA, the CDR3 is TGTGCCAGCAGCTCCACAGATAATCAGCCCCAGCATTTT. Complete variable domain (other parts from reference TRBV11-2 and TRBJ1-5): EAGVAQSPRYKIIEKRQSVAFWCNPISGHATLYWYQQILGQGPKLLIQFQNNGVVDDSQLPKDRFSAERLKGVDSTLKIQPAKLEDSAVYLCASSSTDNQPQHFGDGTRLSIL.

This clone was observed a few times. The genes are TRBV19 and TRBJ2-4, with D perhaps TRBD2 (5 bases). This CDR3 is 14 amino acids long. CDR1 and CDR2 from the germline V gene are LNHDA and SQIVND (reference sequence). Trimming stripped 1 base from V and 1 base from J, with 5 bases between. CDR3 coding DNA: TGTGCCAGTAGTATAGGAGGGGCCAAAAACATTCAGTACTTC. Amino acids: CASSIGGAKNIQYF.

The chain carries TRBV10-3 and TRBJ2-7; perhaps TRBD2 as D (6 bases). Trimming removed 6 bases from V and 3 bases from J, with 15 bases in between. Germline-derived CDR1 and CDR2 are ENHRY and SYGVKD. The length of the CDR3 is 14 residues. CDR3 DNA: TGTGCCATCAGCCCTGGGCAGGGAGGCTACGAGCAGTACTTC. Protein sequence: CAISPGQGGYEQYF.

J is TRBJ2-2 and V is TRBV6-1, with D maybe TRBD2 (6 bases). Trimming shortened V by 5 bases and J by 5 bases, and 15 bases separated the two germline ends. The length of the CDR3 is 15 residues. Germline assignment: CDR1 MNHNS and CDR2 SASEGT. This CDR3 reads CASSQTGGGTGELFF. In DNA, the CDR3 is TGTGCCAGCAGTCAAACCGGGGGAGGTACCGGGGAGCTGTTTTTT.

The V gene is TRBV5-1, the J gene TRBJ2-7; D is unclear. The germline V and J ends were trimmed by 0 bases and 1 base, with 8 bases remaining between them. The CDR3 runs 14 residues. Looked up from germline, CDR1 is SGHRS and CDR2 is YFSETQ. The chain's CDR3 is CASSLDSASYEQYF. For the CDR3, the DNA is TGCGCCAGCAGCTTGGACTCCGCGTCCTACGAGCAGTACTTC.

This clone has just a few counts. The rearrangement joins TRBV4-2 to TRBJ2-3; D possibly corresponds to TRBD1 (6 bases). The CDR3 consists of 14 residues. Trimming stripped 4 bases from V and 0 bases from J, with 8 bases between. Germline CDR1 LGHNA, CDR2 YNFKEQ. As DNA, the CDR3 is TGTGCCAGCAGCCGGGGACAAAGCACAGATACGCAGTATTTT. This encodes CASSRGQSTDTQYF.

As to this clone: Other DNA sequences in this sample translate to the same CDR3. V usage is TRBV30 and J usage is TRBJ1-5, with TRBD1 matching over 8 bases. There are 14 residues in the CDR3. Trimming took 1 base from V and 2 from J; bases not matched to a gene: 1. The germline V gene has CDR1 GTSNPN and CDR2 SVGIG (reference sequence). This CDR3 reads CAWSATGGNQPQHF. DNA of the CDR3: TGTGCCTGGAGTGCGACAGGGGGCAATCAGCCCCAGCATTTT.

This clone was seen more than once but under ten times. The chain recombines TRBV7-8 with TRBJ1-1; D uncertain. The V gene's germline CDR1 is SGHVS and CDR2 FQNEAQ. The CDR3 has 13 amino acids. V was pared by 4 bases and J by 2 bases, with 8 bases between. Here the CDR3 reads CASSWRGNTEAFF. As DNA, the CDR3 is TGTGCCAGCAGCTGGCGGGGAAACACTGAAGCTTTCTTT.

This clone was seen a handful of times. The chain couples TRBV23-1 to TRBJ2-1; 14 bases match TRBD2. TRBV23-1 is an ORF, and what it does is uncertain. Trimming took 8 bases from V and 8 from J; bases not matched to a gene: 8. The CDR3 extends over 15 amino acids. The CDR3 DNA reads TGCGCCAGCCCGGGGACTAGCGGGAGTACAGATGAGCAGTTCTTC. This translates into CASPGTSGSTDEQFF.

The sample holds a few counts of this clone. The chain carries TRBV29-1 and TRBJ2-3, with D perhaps matching TRBD1 (5 bases). The germline V gene encodes CDR1 SQVTM and CDR2 ANQGSEA. Trimming removed 0 bases from V and 5 bases from J, with 6 bases in between. CDR3 length: 12 amino acids. CDR3 protein: CSVEEGEDTQYF. CDR3 in DNA: TGCAGCGTTGAAGAAGGGGAAGATACGCAGTATTTT.

This clone was picked up one time. The gene calls are TRBV2 and TRBJ2-6; 7 positions match TRBD1. Per the germline V gene, CDR1 is SNHLY and CDR2 is FYNNEI. The CDR3 extends over 15 amino acids. V was clipped by 10 bases and J by 0 bases; unmatched bases: 6. Here the CDR3 reads CAKGAGSSGANVLTF. The CDR3 DNA reads as TGTGCCAAGGGGGCGGGCAGCTCTGGGGCCAACGTCCTGACTTTC.

The chain combines TRBV29-1 with TRBJ1-1, with no clear D. There are 13 residues in the CDR3. The germline V gene encodes CDR1 SQVTM and CDR2 ANQGSEA. Between the trimmed V and J ends, which lost 6 bases and 1 base, there was a span of 12 bases. Here the CDR3 DNA reads TGCAGCGTCCGGGGTCTTGAGAACACTGAAGCTTTCTTT. It translates to CSVRGLENTEAFF.

The genes are TRBV18 and TRBJ2-5; D unclear. Germline lookup yields CDR1 KGHSH and CDR2 LQKENI. This CDR3 has 13 residues. Deletions cut 0 bases from V and 3 bases from J, with 5 bases between. The CDR3 DNA reads as TGTGCCAGCTCACCACCAGAGGAAGAGACCCAGTACTTC. This encodes CASSPPEEETQYF. The variable domain in full, with the rest retrieved from reference TRBV18 and TRBJ2-5, is NAGVMQNPRHLVRRRGQEARLRCSPMKGHSHVYWYRQLPEEGLKFMVYLQKENIIDESGMPKERFSAEFPKEGPSILRIQQVVRGDSAAYFCASSPPEEETQYFGPGTRLLVL.

This sequence joins TRBV2 and TRBJ1-5; D gene ambiguous. The CDR3 extends over 14 amino acids. The ends were cut back, 11 bases at V and 0 bases at J, with 14 bases in the middle. Germline CDR1 reads SNHLY; CDR2 reads FYNNEI. The CDR3 nucleotides are TGTGCCGCAGGTAAAGAATATAGCAATCAGCCCCAGCATTTT. Translation gives CAAGKEYSNQPQHF.

J is TRBJ2-1 and V is TRBV7-2, with 14 nucleotides matching TRBD2. V was clipped by 5 bases and J by 4 bases; unmatched bases: 7. Looked up from germline, CDR1 is SGHTA and CDR2 is FQGNSA. The CDR3 spans 17 residues. CDR3 coding DNA: TGTGCCAGCAGCCCGGGGACTAGCGGGAGAGAGTACAATGAGCAGTTCTTC. Amino acids: CASSPGTSGREYNEQFF.

V gene TRBV13 combines with J gene TRBJ2-3; D possibly corresponds to TRBD1 (6 bases). CDR1 is PRHDT, CDR2 FYEKMQ, per germline (reference sequence). Trimming shortened V by 5 bases and J by 1 base, and 10 bases separated the two germline ends. CDR3 length equals 14 residues. CDR3: CASSPGQRTDTQYF. The CDR3 nucleotides read TGTGCCAGCAGCCCCGGACAGCGCACAGATACGCAGTATTTT.

This rearrangement joins TRBV25-1 to TRBJ2-2; TRBD1 aligns across 9 bases. CDR3 length equals 15 residues. The trim removed 1 base at V and 6 bases at J, leaving 3 bases unmatched. Germline V gives CDR1 MGHDK, CDR2 SYGVNS. Written as DNA, the CDR3 is TGTGCCAGCAGTGAATGGACAGGGGTGTCCGGGGAGCTGTTTTTT. Translating gives CASSEWTGVSGELFF.

CDR3 residues: CASSSRDSNTDTQYF. CDR3 in DNA: TGTGCCAGCAGCTCACGGGACAGTAACACAGATACGCAGTATTTT. This rearrangement joins TRBV11-3 to TRBJ2-3; TRBD1 agrees at 7 bases. The germline V gene encodes CDR1 SGHNT and CDR2 YENEEA. J was trimmed by 2 bases and V by 4 bases; bases with no gene match: 6. This CDR3 is built from 15 residues.

This clone was observed a handful of times. The chain's CDR3 is CAISEEFQETQYF. CDR3 in DNA: TGTGCCATCAGTGAAGAGTTCCAAGAGACCCAGTACTTC. The chain combines TRBV10-3 with TRBJ2-5; D is uncertain. This CDR3 region has 13 residues. V lost 3 bases, J lost 1 base, and 6 bases lay in between. CDR1 and CDR2 from the germline V gene are ENHRY and SYGVKD.

This clone was detected a few times. The chain has TRBV7-8 and TRBJ2-2, with a weak D call TRBD1 (5 bases). The CDR3 extends over 15 amino acids. V dropped 6 bases and J dropped 7 bases, with 18 bases sitting between them. Germline assignment: CDR1 SGHVS and CDR2 FQNEAQ. CDR3 nucleotide sequence: TGTGCCAGCAGTCATTCCTCAGGGATAATCGGGGAGCTGTTTTTT. It yields the protein CASSHSSGIIGELFF.